Below are 25 T cell receptor beta chains sequenced from a single sample in a study of technical replicates of blood from a few donors. Sequencing was performed with immunoSEQ multiplex PCR; in TCRdb, only in-frame clones are kept and a portion is missing. The table lists about 53,000 clones, around 83% of them singletons. The sequencing input was PBMCs. The receptors shown here come from a human donor in good health. Some clones in this sample may be carry-over from other donors' samples.

This clone was recorded once. The chain recombines TRBV9 with TRBJ2-7; D gene uncertain. The germline gives CDR1 SGDLS, CDR2 YYNGEE. The CDR3 has 16 amino acids. Trimming shortened V by 4 bases and J by 3 bases, and 20 bases separated the two germline ends. CDR3 sequence reads: CASSPLALPPYYEQYF. The CDR3 DNA is TGTGCCAGCAGCCCCCTCGCGCTTCCCCCCTACTACGAGCAGTACTTC. Combining the CDR3 with reference TRBV9 and TRBJ2-7 gives the whole variable domain DSGVTQTPKHLITATGQRVTLRCSPRSGDLSVYWYQQSLDQGLQFLIQYYNGEERAKGNILERFSAQQFPDLHSELNLSSLELGDSALYFCASSPLALPPYYEQYFGPGTRLTVT.

This sequence joins TRBV11-3 and TRBJ2-3; the D gene is possibly TRBD2 (6 bases). The CDR3 contains 12 residues. Germline V lookup: CDR1 SGHNT, CDR2 YENEEA. V shed 5 bases and J shed 9 bases, with 12 bases lying between them. The CDR3 sequence: CASSPGEGTQYF. The DNA for the CDR3 is TGTGCCAGCAGCCCGGGGGAAGGAACGCAGTATTTT.

The chain links TRBV4-3 to TRBJ2-3, with TRBD2 as a possible D gene (6 bases). V lost 3 bases, J lost 2 bases, and 6 bases lay in between. CDR1 is LGHNA, CDR2 YSLEER, per germline. The CDR3 totals 13 residues. The CDR3 sequence is CASSQRDTDTQYF. In DNA form, the CDR3 reads TGCGCCAGCAGCCAGCGGGACACAGATACGCAGTATTTT.

The CDR3 reads CASSQDLTSYEQYF. CDR3 nucleotides: TGCGCCAGCAGCCAAGATCTGACTTCCTACGAGCAGTACTTC. V gene TRBV4-3 combines with J gene TRBJ2-7; unclear D gene. The CDR3 runs to 14 residues. V dropped 0 bases and J dropped 1 base, with 7 bases sitting between them. Germline lookup yields CDR1 LGHNA and CDR2 YSLEER.

The chain carries TRBV20-1 and TRBJ1-4; TRBD1 agrees at 7 bases. Germline CDR1 DFQATT, CDR2 SNEGSKA (reference sequence). This CDR3 has 11 amino acids. The V gene end was trimmed by 5 bases and the J gene end by 8 bases; junction bases not matched to a gene: 2. The CDR3 nucleotides read TGCAGTGCTCACAGGGGCGAAAAACTGTTTTTT. Translating gives CSAHRGEKLFF.

The genes are TRBV7-3 and TRBJ2-5, with D possibly being TRBD2 (5 bases). CDR3 length equals 13 residues. Germline-derived CDR1 and CDR2 are SGHTA and FQGTGA. Trimming took 5 bases from V and 5 from J, leaving 12 bases between them. The chain's CDR3 is CASSIYGDETQYF. The DNA of the CDR3 is TGTGCCAGCAGCATATACGGGGATGAGACCCAGTACTTC.

V usage is TRBV9 and J usage is TRBJ2-5, with 7 bases lining up with TRBD2. This CDR3 is built from 18 residues. Losses at the gene ends were 3 bases for V and 4 bases for J; bases not matched to a gene: 18. CDR1 and CDR2 (germline): SGDLS, YYNGEE. The DNA for the CDR3 is TGTGCCAGCAGCGCCCTGGGACTAACTAGCCCTATACGAGAGACCCAGTACTTC. It is translated as CASSALGLTSPIRETQYF.

The chain has TRBV27 and TRBJ2-7, with D possibly matching TRBD1 (5 bases). There are 13 residues in the CDR3. With 6 bases removed from V and 2 bases from J, the gap between germline ends came to 11 bases. CDR1 and CDR2 (germline): MNHEY, SMNVEV (reference sequence). This CDR3 reads CASSKTDAYEQYF. CDR3 sequence (DNA): TGTGCCAGCAGCAAGACAGACGCCTACGAGCAGTACTTC.

This clone occurred a few times. The chain links TRBV4-1 to TRBJ1-5; D ambiguous. Germline CDR1 is MGHRA and CDR2 is YSYEKL. V gave up 3 bases and J gave up 4 bases, with 7 bases separating them. The CDR3 runs 13 residues. The CDR3 is CASSHLLNQPQHF. The DNA of the CDR3 is TGCGCCAGCAGCCATCTCCTGAATCAGCCCCAGCATTTT.

The chain combines TRBV5-1 with TRBJ2-7; no reliable D call. The CDR3 is 13 amino acids. Germline CDR1 is SGHRS and CDR2 is YFSETQ. The V end lost 6 bases, the J end lost 3 bases, and 13 bases lay between the germline ends. The DNA for the CDR3 is TGCGCCAGCACCCCACCCTCTAACTACGAGCAGTACTTC. It yields the protein CASTPPSNYEQYF.

The rearrangement uses TRBV18 and TRBJ1-4; D not resolved. CDR1 and CDR2 from the germline V gene are KGHSH and LQKENI. V was cut by 0 bases and J by 5 bases, with 7 bases left in between. This CDR3 contains 14 residues. The CDR3 coding sequence is TGTGCCAGCTCACCACCGTCCCAGAATGAAAAACTGTTTTTT. This translates into CASSPPSQNEKLFF.

The V and J genes are TRBV4-3 and TRBJ2-5; the D gene is possibly TRBD2 (5 bases). Deletions cut 1 base from V and 3 bases from J, with 12 bases between. This CDR3 has 15 residues. Germline V gene sequence: CDR1 LGHNA, CDR2 YSLEER. The DNA for the CDR3 is TGCGCCAGCAGCCAAGGAACGGGGAACAAAGAGACCCAGTACTTC. Translated, it gives CASSQGTGNKETQYF.

This chain links TRBV29-1 with TRBJ1-2; no definite D call. Germline CDR1 reads SQVTM; CDR2 reads ANQGSEA. The CDR3 totals 13 residues. The ends were cut back, 4 bases at V and 4 bases at J, with 13 bases in the middle. Here the CDR3 DNA reads TGCAGCGTTGGTCCACTAGGGAGCTATGGCTACACCTTC. It is translated as CSVGPLGSYGYTF.

This sequence joins TRBV30 and TRBJ2-1, with TRBD2 matching over 13 bases. CDR1 GTSNPN and CDR2 SVGIG come from the germline V gene (reference sequence). The CDR3 has 14 amino acids. Trimming at V came to 5 bases and at J to 12 bases, leaving 10 bases not matched to a gene. DNA of the CDR3: TGTGCCTGGGAACCCGGGACTAGCGGGATAGGGCAGTTCTTC. This translates into CAWEPGTSGIGQFF.

Worth noting for this clone: Other DNA sequences within the sample encode an identical CDR3. The CDR3 is CASSLSGSSYEQYF. CDR3 coding DNA: TGCGCCAGCAGCTTGTCGGGGAGCTCCTACGAGCAGTACTTC. The chain employs TRBV5-1 and TRBJ2-7; a weak D match, TRBD2 (5 bases). The CDR3 runs 14 residues. Germline CDR1 and CDR2: SGHRS and YFSETQ. V dropped 1 base and J dropped 0 bases, with 8 bases sitting between them.

The chain uses TRBV2 and TRBJ2-5; maybe TRBD2 (6 bases). CDR1 and CDR2 from the germline V gene are SNHLY and FYNNEI. This CDR3 has 13 residues. Trimming took off 6 bases at V and 5 bases at J, with 13 bases between the two ends. CDR3 in amino acids: CASSRDFRETQYF. Here the CDR3 DNA reads TGTGCCAGCAGCCGGGACTTCCGGGAGACCCAGTACTTC.

The rearrangement uses TRBV11-2 and TRBJ2-7; a possible D gene is TRBD2 (6 bases). This CDR3 contains 14 residues. Germline assignment: CDR1 SGHAT and CDR2 FQNNGV. V was trimmed by 5 bases and J by 4 bases, leaving 15 bases between them. CDR3: CASSPPWDLYEQYF. CDR3 coding DNA: TGTGCCAGCAGCCCACCTTGGGACTTGTACGAGCAGTACTTC.

This clone was observed many times. As DNA, the CDR3 is TGCAGCGTTGAAGATCTCCCACAGGGGGCAGATCAGCCCCAGCATTTT. As protein: CSVEDLPQGADQPQHF. The chain uses TRBV29-1 and TRBJ1-5; 9 bases align to TRBD1. The ends lost 0 bases at V and 5 bases at J; junction bases unmatched: 8. The CDR3 covers 16 residues. Germline lookup yields CDR1 SQVTM and CDR2 ANQGSEA. The full variable domain, with the rest looked up from reference TRBV29-1 and TRBJ1-5, is SAVISQKPSRDICQRGTSLTIQCQVDSQVTMMFWYRQQPGQSLTLIATANQGSEATYESGFVIDKFPISRPNLTFSTLTVSNMSPEDSSIYLCSVEDLPQGADQPQHFGDGTRLSIL.

This clone was seen a few times. The chain couples TRBV7-2 to TRBJ2-7; TRBD2 matches at 10 bases. This CDR3 has 16 amino acids. Germline V gene sequence: CDR1 SGHTA, CDR2 FQGNSA. The ends lost 5 bases at V and 3 bases at J; junction bases unmatched: 10. DNA for the CDR3: TGTGCCAGCAGCACCTCCGGGACTAGCGAAATCTACGAGCAGTACTTC. Translated: CASSTSGTSEIYEQYF.

The V gene is TRBV6-6, the J gene TRBJ1-1; 8 nucleotides agree with TRBD1. The CDR3 has 14 residues. J gave up 0 bases and V 7 bases, and 4 bases lay outside the gene matches. CDR1 and CDR2 from the germline V gene are MNHNY and SVGAGI (reference sequence). The CDR3 loop reads CASTRQGLNTEAFF. CDR3 bases: TGTGCCAGCACGCGACAGGGGTTGAACACTGAAGCTTTCTTT.

This clone was seen only once. This sequence joins TRBV5-4 and TRBJ2-5, with D possibly matching TRBD2 (5 bases). V lost 2 bases and J 5 bases, leaving 13 bases between the germline ends. The germline V gene has CDR1 SGHNT and CDR2 YYREEE (reference sequence). This CDR3 has 14 residues. The CDR3 DNA reads as TGTGCCAGCAGCTTAGTGAGTAGCGACGAGACCCAGTACTTC. The encoded protein is CASSLVSSDETQYF.

The V call is TRBV19, the J call TRBJ1-5, with D possibly being TRBD1 (5 bases). CDR1 is LNHDA, CDR2 SQIVND, per germline (reference sequence). Deletions cut 3 bases from V and 4 bases from J, with 13 bases between. The CDR3 is made up of 15 amino acids. CDR3 in DNA: TGTGCCAGTAGTATTGACTCTCGGGGGAATCAGCCCCAGCATTTT. Its translation is CASSIDSRGNQPQHF.

V gene TRBV4-3 combines with J gene TRBJ2-2, with D possibly TRBD1 on 6 matching bases. This CDR3 contains 17 residues. V lost 4 bases and J 5 bases, leaving 20 bases between the germline ends. Germline CDR1 and CDR2: LGHNA and YSLEER. The CDR3 DNA reads TGCGCCAGCAGCCGATTGAGGTCACAGGGTGGGACCGGGGAGCTGTTTTTT. As protein: CASSRLRSQGGTGELFF.

The rearrangement joins TRBV2 to TRBJ2-3; TRBD2 might be the D (5 bases). The CDR3 has 12 amino acids. Looked up from germline, CDR1 is SNHLY and CDR2 is FYNNEI. V shed 6 bases and J shed 11 bases, with 15 bases lying between them. The CDR3: CASSVDSQRQYF. The CDR3 DNA is TGTGCCAGCAGCGTGGACTCCCAGAGGCAGTATTTT.

The chain is built from TRBV6-6 and TRBJ2-1; 13 bases line up with TRBD2. The CDR3 covers 14 residues. The junction had 3 bases not matched to a gene; V was cut back by 6 bases and J by 7 bases. Germline CDR1 and CDR2: MNHNY and SVGAGI (reference sequence). In nucleotides, the CDR3 is TGTGCCAGCAGCACTAGCGGGGGGGCAAATGAGCAGTTCTTC. Its translation is CASSTSGGANEQFF.